This TCR beta chain came from a study of blood T cell repertoires in COVID-19. In the study overall: Acute and convalescent COVID-19 samples came from the United States, Italy and Spain. From T cells, B-cell-depleted T cells, or PBMCs came the material, which was cDNA or gDNA.

Germline CDR1 MNHEY, CDR2 SVGAGI. Trimming pared 7 bases from V and 2 bases from J, leaving 13 bases between. The length of the CDR3 is 14 residues. Profiled with immunoSEQ multiplex PCR; TCRdb holds only in-frame clones, not every one. Of over 85,000 clones listed, roughly 82% are singletons. The sequence was obtained from a woman aged 55-75 years with acute or convalescent COVID-19. What was sequenced was peripheral blood. The V call is TRBV6-5, the J call TRBJ2-3; D is possibly TRBD1 (5 bases). The CDR3 protein is CASTRGSDTDTQYF. CDR3 coding DNA: TGTGCCAGCACTAGGGGTTCCGACACAGATACGCAGTATTTT.